This TCR beta chain originates from a study of T-cell reconstitution after alpha-beta-depleted transplantation in children. The study, taken as a whole, reports: Certain patients had high TCRbeta diversity at day 60, and it came from recipient T cells and thymic progenitors that survived. When one year had passed after transplant, most T-cell counts and diversity came from newly produced T cells.

The germline V gene has CDR1 SQVTM and CDR2 ANQGSEA. V lost 8 bases and J lost 5, with 15 bases in between. CDR3 length: 13 amino acids. The authors prepared the TCRbeta library with unique molecular identifiers. TCRdb independently ran MiXCR on the PCR reads; one entry per CDR3 protein. The sample lists roughly 500,000 distinct CDR3 sequences, roughly 10% occurring once. At least ten counts were recorded for this clonotype. Antigen specificity is unknown. The sequencing here drew on PBMCs, taken before TCRalphabeta/CD19-depleted stem cell transplant. The receptor's source is a child aged 2-15 years with inherited bone marrow failure, due to receive a stem cell transplant. V gene TRBV29-1 combines with J gene TRBJ2-2; D gene uncertain. The CDR3: CSTAERTTGELFF. The DNA for the CDR3 is TGCAGCACGGCTGAGCGTACGACCGGGGAGCTGTTTTTT.